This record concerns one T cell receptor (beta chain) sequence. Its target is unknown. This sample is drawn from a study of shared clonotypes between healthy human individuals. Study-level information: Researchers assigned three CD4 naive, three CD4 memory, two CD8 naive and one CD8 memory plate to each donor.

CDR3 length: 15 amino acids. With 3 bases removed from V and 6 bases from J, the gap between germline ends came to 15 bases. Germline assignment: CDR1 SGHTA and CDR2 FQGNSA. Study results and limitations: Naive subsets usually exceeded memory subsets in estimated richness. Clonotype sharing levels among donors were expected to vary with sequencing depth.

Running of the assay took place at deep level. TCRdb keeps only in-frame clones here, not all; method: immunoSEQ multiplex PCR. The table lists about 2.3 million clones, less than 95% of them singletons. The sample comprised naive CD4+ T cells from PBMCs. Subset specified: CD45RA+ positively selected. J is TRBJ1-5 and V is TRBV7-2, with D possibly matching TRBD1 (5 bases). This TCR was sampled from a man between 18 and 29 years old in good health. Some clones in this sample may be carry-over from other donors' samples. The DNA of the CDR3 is TGTGCCAGCAGCTTGAGAATGGGGGAAGGTCAGCCCCAGCATTTT. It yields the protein CASSLRMGEGQPQHF.